This T cell receptor (beta chain) was observed in a study of a mutant IDH1 vaccine in newly diagnosed glioma. Study-level information: The study held visit V12 at week 35 and visit V13 at week 47.

Documented time point: week 47, end of study. A single vaccine dose contained 300 ug of mutant IDH1 20-mer peptide, and topical imiquimod was used with it. Scheduled for weeks 1, 3, 5, 7, 11, 15, 19 and 23, eight vaccinations were given to patients. The donors had new WHO grade 3 or 4 astrocytomas; these were IDH1-mutant and ATRX-lost. V lost 2 bases, J lost 6 bases, and 25 bases lay in between. The CDR3 runs 18 residues. Germline-derived CDR1 and CDR2 are SNHLY and FYNNEI. As to this clone: Antigen: not known.

Produced via immunoSEQ multiplex PCR; TCRdb's table is partial and in-frame only. The sample contains 56,000 or so clones, around 75% of which appear only once. The rearrangement uses TRBV2 and TRBJ1-1; weak D call: TRBD1 (6 bases). This sequence originates from a man in his forties or fifties with glioma. Specimen: PBMCs, collected from a glioma patient whose treatment included an IDH1 peptide vaccine. CDR3 nucleotides: TGTGCCAGCAGTGAAACATCGAGCCCCCTGGGACATCGCGCTGAAGCTTTCTTT. This sequence encodes CASSETSSPLGHRAEAFF.